Listed below are T cell receptor beta chains from one sample, sequenced in a study of regulatory T cells in long-lasting Graves disease. MiXCR, applied by TCRdb to the multiplex PCR reads, yields one record per CDR3 protein. Of about 470,000 distinct CDR3 sequences listed, about a sixth were seen once; the top ten hold 9% to 15%. The data were also submitted as part of a second study, on T cells in Graves' hyperthyroidism and ophthalmopathy.

The source was peripheral blood mononuclear cells (PBMCs), collected at new diagnosis, from a patient treated with antithyroid drugs. Receptors were obtained from a man in his forties or fifties with Graves disease. Both conserved end residues are part of each CDR3.

v_call: TRBV9; cdr3_aa: CASSPSRTRMELFF
v_call: TRBV6-4; cdr3_aa: CASSEVYSLGRFWEQFF
v_call: TRBV25-1; cdr3_aa: CASSARRGQGYAGELFF
v_call: TRBV11-2; cdr3_aa: CASSSLVSGIVSEQYF
v_call: TRBV7-3; cdr3_aa: CASSQAGTSGRAYTQYF
v_call: TRBV5-1; cdr3_aa: CASSLGSGVIKNIQYF
v_call: TRBV7-2; cdr3_aa: CASSSGQGENIQYF
v_call: TRBV6-1; cdr3_aa: CAARPGLENTGELFF
v_call: TRBV29-1; cdr3_aa: CSVAQAGQPQHF
v_call: TRBV12-3/TRBV12-4; cdr3_aa: CASSPGTGDQPQHF
v_call: TRBV2; cdr3_aa: CASISLGTADYEQYF
v_call: TRBV5-1; cdr3_aa: CASTDNGGRYTF
v_call: TRBV14; cdr3_aa: CASSQWGSGSRAYEQYF
v_call: TRBV3-1; cdr3_aa: CASSQGAQPQHF
v_call: TRBV15; cdr3_aa: CATSSFTGNPDGYTF
v_call: TRBV28; cdr3_aa: CASSLTGQGSYEQYF
v_call: TRBV29-1; cdr3_aa: CSVLPGGRGEKLFF
v_call: TRBV6-1; cdr3_aa: CASNVDRGRLEQYF
v_call: TRBV20-1; cdr3_aa: CSARDMGGRSSKNIQYF
v_call: TRBV6-1; cdr3_aa: CASTRYSNQPQHF
v_call: TRBV3-1; cdr3_aa: CASSQGGTTGNTIYF
v_call: TRBV29-1; cdr3_aa: CSVDRGENTEAFF
v_call: TRBV28; cdr3_aa: CASSLSGGRGYEQYF
v_call: TRBV10-1; cdr3_aa: CANAGHSNTEAFF
v_call: TRBV2; cdr3_aa: CASSWTGGTDTQYF
v_call: TRBV2; cdr3_aa: CASAGLAGGQTQYF
v_call: TRBV28; cdr3_aa: CATSDSGTGGARGTKNTQYF
v_call: TRBV2; cdr3_aa: CASSPTRETLSEKLFF
v_call: TRBV5-1; cdr3_aa: CASSPGTGGETQYF
v_call: TRBV9; cdr3_aa: CASSEGGFDYGYTF
v_call: TRBV6-1; cdr3_aa: CASSQEYPYEQYF
v_call: TRBV4-1; cdr3_aa: CASSNYLDEQFF
v_call: TRBV28; cdr3_aa: CASSDFTPQHF
v_call: TRBV29-1; cdr3_aa: CSVPETGVAGELFF
v_call: TRBV6-9; cdr3_aa: CASSYPVSGGLYEQYF
v_call: TRBV12-3/TRBV12-4; cdr3_aa: CASSLGTGVDAGELFF
v_call: TRBV27; cdr3_aa: CASARGKTQYF
v_call: TRBV11-1; cdr3_aa: CASSPLAGSPPGELFF
v_call: TRBV12-3/TRBV12-4; cdr3_aa: CASSLALQGGSPLHF
v_call: TRBV27; cdr3_aa: CASSPDTPYEQYF
v_call: TRBV9; cdr3_aa: CASSVASTGWANTEAFF
v_call: TRBV11-3; cdr3_aa: CASSLDPAGGMFF
v_call: TRBV20-1; cdr3_aa: CSAREFEQYF
v_call: TRBV24-1; cdr3_aa: CATSEPGLAGRDEQFF
v_call: TRBV20-1; cdr3_aa: CSARWARRQETQYF